A single sample is the source of the 8 T cell receptor beta chains below, sequenced in a study of T cell repertoires in aging, cancer and after chemotherapy. Peripheral blood genomic DNA, not sorted cells or RNA, was the template. TRB rearrangements spanning V, D and J were amplified using mixed TRB-A/B primers. TCRdb re-analysed the multiplex PCR reads in MiXCR, keeping a single row per CDR3 protein. The repertoire holds about 3,200 distinct CDR3 sequences, with 21% as singletons. The source material was blood. The source of these receptors is a human donor with a blood cancer.

In its sample, this clonotype was seen a few times. The chain couples TRBV29-1 to TRBJ2-6; tentatively, D is TRBD2 (5 bases). Per the germline V gene, CDR1 is SQVTM and CDR2 is ANQGSEA. Trimming removed 4 bases at V and 0 bases at J, with 7 bases between. The CDR3 spans 14 residues. The CDR3 protein is CSVVRGSGANVLTF. The CDR3 DNA sequence: TGCAGCGTTGTACGGGGCTCTGGGGCCAACGTCCTGACTTTC.

Within the sample, this clonotype is medium-sized. The CDR3 loop is CASRGGNTGELFF. The CDR3 region has the DNA TGCGCCAGCAGGGGAGGAAACACCGGGGAGCTGTTTTTT. The rearrangement joins TRBV5-1 to TRBJ2-2; D is perhaps TRBD2 (6 bases). CDR3 length: 13 amino acids. In germline, CDR1 is SGHRS, CDR2 YFSETQ. Trimming removed 5 bases from V and 2 bases from J, with 7 bases in between.

By share, this clonotype counts as medium-sized. This chain links TRBV27 with TRBJ2-7, with D possibly being TRBD1 (5 bases). Germline V gene lookup returns CDR1 MNHEY and CDR2 SMNVEV (reference sequence). The CDR3 runs 11 residues. V was clipped by 8 bases and J by 3 bases, with 8 bases between them. The CDR3 reads CASRRGYEQYF. For the CDR3, the DNA is TGTGCCAGCCGAAGGGGCTACGAGCAGTACTTC.

The DNA of the CDR3 is TGCAGTGCCCCGTCCCCCAAGCGGGTCGGGGAGACCCAGTACTTC. Translation gives CSAPSPKRVGETQYF. The chain combines TRBV20-1 with TRBJ2-5; a possible D gene is TRBD2 (6 bases). Germline values: CDR1 DFQATT, CDR2 SNEGSKA (reference sequence). Between the trimmed V and J ends, which lost 6 bases and 5 bases, there was a span of 22 bases. This CDR3 is 15 amino acids long.

This clonotype was seen more than once but under ten times. The chain has TRBV28 and TRBJ2-2, with 8 bases lining up with TRBD2. The ends lost 6 bases at V and 2 bases at J; junction bases unmatched: 5. The CDR3 loop spans 15 amino acids. In germline, CDR1 is MDHEN, CDR2 SYDVKM. The CDR3 spells CASSRTSGNTGELFF. The DNA of the CDR3 is TGTGCCAGCAGCCGAACTAGCGGAAACACCGGGGAGCTGTTTTTT.

The V gene is TRBV10-3, the J gene TRBJ1-2; D is possibly TRBD1 (6 bases). The CDR3 contains 14 residues. V was trimmed by 7 bases and J by 2 bases, leaving 14 bases between them. Germline V gene lookup returns CDR1 ENHRY and CDR2 SYGVKD. The CDR3 nucleotides are TGTGCCATCAAGGGGGACGTTTTGAACTATGGCTACACCTTC. Protein: CAIKGDVLNYGYTF.

The V call is TRBV20-1, the J call TRBJ2-7; TRBD1 agrees at 7 bases. CDR1 and CDR2 (germline): DFQATT, SNEGSKA (reference sequence). The CDR3 loop spans 15 amino acids. Germline trimming cut 1 base from V and 3 bases from J; bases unmatched to any gene: 9. The chain's CDR3 is CSARGQGQRIYEQYF. The CDR3 DNA is TGCAGTGCTAGAGGTCAGGGACAGAGGATCTACGAGCAGTACTTC.

Concerning this clonotype: This may be a read error: a much more frequent sequence differs by one nucleotide. This chain connects TRBV5-4 to TRBJ2-5; no firm D call. V lost 0 bases, J lost 5 bases, and 2 bases lay in between. Germline V gene lookup returns CDR1 SGHNT and CDR2 YYREEE (reference sequence). This CDR3 has 11 amino acids. The CDR3 sequence: CASSLDETQYF. CDR3 sequence (DNA): TGTGCCAGCAGCTTGGACGAGACCCAGTACTTC.